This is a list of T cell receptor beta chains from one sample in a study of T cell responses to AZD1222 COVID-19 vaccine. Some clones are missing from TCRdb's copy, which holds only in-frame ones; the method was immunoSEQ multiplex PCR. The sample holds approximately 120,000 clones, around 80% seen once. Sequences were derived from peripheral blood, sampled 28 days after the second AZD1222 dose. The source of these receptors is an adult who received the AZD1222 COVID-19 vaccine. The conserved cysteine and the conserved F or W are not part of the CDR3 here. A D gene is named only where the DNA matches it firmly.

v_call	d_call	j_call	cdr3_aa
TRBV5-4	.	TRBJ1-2	ASSLDNYGYT
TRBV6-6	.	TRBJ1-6	ASSSPGNNSPLH
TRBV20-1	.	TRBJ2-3	SASRLYTDTQY
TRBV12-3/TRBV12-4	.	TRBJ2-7	ASSYTISYEQY
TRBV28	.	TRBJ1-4	ASSSPRTARNEKLF
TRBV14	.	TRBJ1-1	ASSHLGGPTEAF
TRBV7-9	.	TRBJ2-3	ASSTPDRADTQY
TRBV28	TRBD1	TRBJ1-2	ASSLSLPGQGYGYT
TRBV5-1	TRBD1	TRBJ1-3	ASSPGDRASGNTIY
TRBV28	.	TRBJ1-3	ASSSGTFGSGNTIY
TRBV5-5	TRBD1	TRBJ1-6	ASSLVTGRGSPLH
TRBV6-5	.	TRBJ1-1	ASSYGSGNTEAF
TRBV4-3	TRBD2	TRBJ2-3	ASSQGAGGGTQY
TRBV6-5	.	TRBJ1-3	ASSYSFSGNTIY
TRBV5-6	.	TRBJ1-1	ASSFRKIYLEDTEAF
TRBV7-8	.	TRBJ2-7	ASSSRAMSAYEQY
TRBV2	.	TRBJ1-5	ASRRDGDEGQPQH
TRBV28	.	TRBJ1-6	ASSLQGGSYNSPLH
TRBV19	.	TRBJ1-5	ASSSIQPGQPQH
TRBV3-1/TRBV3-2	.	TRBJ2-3	ASSQSDTQY
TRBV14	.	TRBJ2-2	ASSQDLLAGELF
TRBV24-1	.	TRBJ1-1	ATSDPGGTEAF
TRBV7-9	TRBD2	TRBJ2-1	ASLGSGAPPYNEQF
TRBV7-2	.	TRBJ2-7	ASSLHISYEQY
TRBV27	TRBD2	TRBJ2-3	ASHASGRQTADTQY
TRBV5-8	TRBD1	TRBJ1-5	ASSRDRRGSPQH
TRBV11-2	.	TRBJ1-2	ASSLESGFYGYT
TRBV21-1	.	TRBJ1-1	ASSKRDPEAF
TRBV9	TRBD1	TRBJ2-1	ASSVAPGTGAQNEQF
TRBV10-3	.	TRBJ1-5	AISEGQLNQPQH
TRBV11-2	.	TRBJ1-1	ASSFMANAPEAF
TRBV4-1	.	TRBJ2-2	ASSQYKGITGELF
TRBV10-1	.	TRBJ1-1	ASSEHQGHFTEAF
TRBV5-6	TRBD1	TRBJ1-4	ASSRTGAGEKLF
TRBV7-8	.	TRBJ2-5	ASSPGRSILRETQY
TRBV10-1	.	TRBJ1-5	ASSESVGQPQH
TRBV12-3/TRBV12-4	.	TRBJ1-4	ASSLGEKLF
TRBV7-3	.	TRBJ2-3	ASSFGGFLTDTQY
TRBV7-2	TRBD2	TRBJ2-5	ASSPGGETQETQY
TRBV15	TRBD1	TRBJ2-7	ATSRNRPGQGSEQY
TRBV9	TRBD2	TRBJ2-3	ASSVEWTSRFEGRGTQY
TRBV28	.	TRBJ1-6	AGRDGLDSPLH
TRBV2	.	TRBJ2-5	ASSGVIRWETQY
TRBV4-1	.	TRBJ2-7	ASSRSASYYEQY
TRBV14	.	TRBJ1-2	ASSPTSGPYGYT
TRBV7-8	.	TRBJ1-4	ASTFRTNEKLF
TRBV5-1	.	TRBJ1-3	ASSLSTTANSGNTIY